Here is one T cell receptor beta chain with its context. Using genomic DNA as the template, TCR beta VDJ and CDR3 profiling was carried out. TCRdb called the reads again in MiXCR, with one record for every CDR3 protein. The sample has a few hundred thousand distinct CDR3 sequences; 60% to 80% are singletons. This specimen belongs to a study of CD8+CD57+ T cells in acquired aplastic anemia. The CDR3 extends over 15 amino acids. The ends were cut back, 1 base at V and 0 bases at J, with 9 bases in the middle. The V gene's germline CDR1 is SGHVS and CDR2 FQNEAQ. Sequencing was carried out using sorted CD4+, CD8+, or CD8+CD57+ T cells (not recorded which) from PBMCs. This chain links TRBV7-8 with TRBJ1-1; D remains unclear. The clonotype originates from a human donor in good health, serving as a control. CDR3 loop: CASSLEVLMNTEAFF. CDR3 coding DNA: TGTGCCAGCAGCTTAGAGGTCCTCATGAACACTGAAGCTTTCTTT.